This TCR beta chain emerged from a study of T cell responses to AZD1222 COVID-19 vaccine. Points from the study as a whole: At baseline, seropositivity was found in only a handful of AZD1222 recipients. Targeting of unmutated variant regions was reportedly seen in nearly half of spike-specific TCRs. Mapped onto spike, vaccine-associated CD4 TCRs spanned it and were dominant at 160-218 and 743-854.

As concerns this clone: The antigen is undetermined.

Germline loops: CDR1 SNHLY, CDR2 FYNNEI. The ends were cut back, 8 bases at V and 5 bases at J, with 16 bases in the middle. The CDR3 is 14 residues long. Using immunoSEQ multiplex PCR, the repertoire was profiled, and TCRdb retains in-frame clones only, with some absent. The sample lists over 95,000 clones, more than 75% occurring once. The V gene is TRBV2, the J gene TRBJ1-5; D remains ambiguous. This receptor was obtained from an adult in good health. Material: peripheral blood, obtained on day 0 of AZD1222 vaccination. In nucleotides, the CDR3 is TGTGCCAGCTCCGGTGGTCCCCGGGATCAGCCCCAGCATTTT. It codes for CASSGGPRDQPQHF.